Below, 25 T cell receptor beta chains from the same sample are listed, as sequenced in a study of CD8 T cells in ankylosing spondylitis. These receptors' antigens are unknown. From the 5' RACE reads, TCRdb called clonotypes with MiXCR, one entry per CDR3 protein. The sample includes 450,000 to 550,000 distinct CDR3 sequences, 5.3% seen only once; the top ten take under 4.5%. Findings of the study overall: Seemingly distinctive of ankylosing spondylitis blood was a TCR beta motif formed by eight highly homologous variants.

Sequencing was performed on blood, either unsorted or a sorted T cell fraction (not recorded which). Receptors were obtained from a male donor with ankylosing spondylitis.

V gene TRBV5-5 combines with J gene TRBJ2-1; TRBD2 matches 9 bases. Germline-derived CDR1 and CDR2 are SGHKS and YYEKEE (reference sequence). CDR3 length: 16 residues. V lost 6 bases, J lost 4 bases, and 11 bases stayed unmatched. This CDR3 is CASKDLAGEKYNEQFF. Written as DNA, the CDR3 is TGTGCCAGCAAAGACTTAGCGGGGGAAAAATACAATGAGCAGTTCTTC. Using reference TRBV5-5 and TRBJ2-1 for the parts outside the CDR3, the full variable domain is DAGVTQSPTHLIKTRGQQVTLRCSPISGHKSVSWYQQVLGQGPQFIFQYYEKEERGRGNFPDRFSARQFPNYSSELNVNALLLGDSALYLCASKDLAGEKYNEQFFGPGTRLTVL.

Many counts were recorded for this clonotype. The V gene is TRBV6-5, the J gene TRBJ1-3; maybe TRBD1 (5 bases). Germline CDR1 reads MNHEY; CDR2 reads SVGAGI. The length of the CDR3 is 14 residues. The V end was cut by 4 bases, the J end by 4 bases, with 11 bases between. The CDR3 here is CASSSRVAGNTIYF. In DNA form, the CDR3 reads TGTGCCAGCAGTTCCAGGGTCGCCGGAAACACCATATATTTT.

This clonotype was seen ten or more times. This chain links TRBV13 with TRBJ1-2, with TRBD1 as a possible D gene (6 bases). Germline assignment: CDR1 PRHDT and CDR2 FYEKMQ (reference sequence). The V end lost 3 bases, the J end lost 3 bases, and 14 bases lay between the germline ends. This CDR3 contains 15 residues. CDR3 protein: CASSFRQDLDYGYTF. The CDR3 nucleotides are TGTGCCAGCAGCTTTAGACAGGATCTGGACTATGGCTACACCTTC.

Ten or more counts support this clonotype. The chain joins TRBV20-1 to TRBJ1-1, with D maybe TRBD1 (6 bases). The CDR3 is 15 residues long. Germline V gives CDR1 DFQATT, CDR2 SNEGSKA (reference sequence). Trimming removed 0 bases from V and 4 bases from J, with 15 bases in between. The DNA of the CDR3 is TGCAGTGCTAGAGATTCAAGTAGAGGGGGCACTGAAGCTTTCTTT. Amino acids: CSARDSSRGGTEAFF.

The table lists this clonotype with a few counts. In DNA form, the CDR3 reads TGCAGTGCTAGGGGTGGGACAGGGGGTAACGATGAGCAGTTCTTC. Protein product: CSARGGTGGNDEQFF. V usage is TRBV20-1 and J usage is TRBJ2-1, with TRBD1 matching over 11 bases. CDR3 length: 15 residues. Germline loops: CDR1 DFQATT, CDR2 SNEGSKA (reference sequence). Germline trimming cut 3 bases from V and 8 bases from J; bases unmatched to any gene: 9.

Many counts were recorded for this clonotype. The J gene is TRBJ2-1, the V gene TRBV29-1; 8 bases agree with TRBD1. The CDR3 covers 14 residues. V was pared by 1 base and J by 9 bases, with 8 bases of the junction left unmatched. Germline lookup yields CDR1 SQVTM and CDR2 ANQGSEA. DNA of the CDR3: TGCAGCGTTGAAGGAGGACAGGGCACTTTTGAGCAGTTCTTC. Its protein is CSVEGGQGTFEQFF.

Only a few counts were recorded for this clonotype. This sequence joins TRBV6-5 and TRBJ2-7; the D call may be TRBD1 or TRBD2 (5 bases each). The CDR3 loop spans 15 amino acids. Trimming pared 0 bases from V and 2 bases from J, leaving 11 bases between. Germline loops: CDR1 MNHEY, CDR2 SVGAGI. The CDR3 sequence is CASSYSGVGAYEQYF. CDR3 nucleotides: TGTGCCAGCAGTTACTCGGGGGTAGGGGCCTACGAGCAGTACTTC.

About this clonotype: At one end the junction does not follow the germline gene, possibly because of a read error. The J gene is TRBJ2-3, the V gene TRBV5-1; D is ambiguous. The germline CDR1 and CDR2 sequences are SGHRS and YFSETQ. The length of the CDR3 is 13 residues. The CDR3 nucleotides are TGCGCCAGCAGCTTGGAGGGATCAGATACGCAGTCTTTT. This sequence encodes CASSLEGSDTQSF.

This clonotype has at least ten counts. The chain uses TRBV12-3 or TRBV12-4 and TRBJ2-3; D remains unclear. CDR3 length: 13 residues. V was shortened by 10 bases and J by 2 bases, with 13 bases between the two germline ends. The CDR3 sequence is CATKAFSTDTQYF. CDR3 DNA: TGTGCCACTAAGGCGTTTTCCACAGATACGCAGTATTTT.

This clonotype was detected many times. This chain connects TRBV9 to TRBJ2-2; D may be TRBD1 (6 bases). Per the germline V gene, CDR1 is SGDLS and CDR2 is YYNGEE. The CDR3 extends over 16 amino acids. Between the trimmed V and J ends, which lost 4 bases and 7 bases, there was a span of 20 bases. The CDR3 loop is CASSPRLGQSGGELFF. Written as DNA, the CDR3 is TGTGCCAGCAGCCCTCGTCTCGGACAGTCAGGCGGGGAGCTGTTTTTT.

This clonotype has only a few counts. The V and J genes are TRBV7-6 and TRBJ2-7, with 7 bases that match TRBD1. The junction had 6 bases not matched to a gene; V was cut back by 3 bases and J by 7 bases. Germline V gene sequence: CDR1 SGHVS, CDR2 FNYEAQ. The CDR3 consists of 13 residues. In DNA form, the CDR3 reads TGTGCCAGCAGCTTCACAGGGGAAGGGGAGCAGTACTTC. It yields the protein CASSFTGEGEQYF. Full variable domain (rest looked up from reference TRBV7-6 and TRBJ2-7): GAGVSQSPRYKVTKRGQDVALRCDPISGHVSLYWYRQALGQGPEFLTYFNYEAQQDKSGLPNDRFSAERPEGSISTLTIQRTEQRDSAMYRCASSFTGEGEQYFGPGTRLTVT.

The V and J genes are TRBV20-1 and TRBJ2-6; D is unclear. Deletions cut 6 bases from V and 4 bases from J, with 10 bases between. CDR1 is DFQATT and CDR2 is SNEGSKA in the germline V gene (reference sequence). CDR3 length: 13 amino acids. The CDR3 spells CSAPSPGANVLTF. In DNA form, the CDR3 reads TGCAGTGCCCCCTCCCCCGGGGCCAACGTCCTGACTTTC.

The table lists this clonotype with many counts. The rearrangement joins TRBV10-3 to TRBJ1-6, with D possibly TRBD1 on 6 matching bases. The CDR3 extends over 13 amino acids. V gave up 6 bases and J gave up 10 bases, with 13 bases separating them. The germline V gene has CDR1 ENHRY and CDR2 SYGVKD. Here the CDR3 DNA reads TGTGCCATCAGCCCGGGGGCCCGATCACCCCTCCACTTT. Its translation: CAISPGARSPLHF.

The chain employs TRBV11-2 and TRBJ2-1; TRBD2 agrees at 12 bases. The CDR3 loop spans 17 amino acids. Trimming at V came to 0 bases and at J to 4 bases, leaving 4 bases not matched to a gene. The V gene's germline CDR1 is SGHAT and CDR2 FQNNGV. This CDR3 is CASSLEGGLAGYNEQFF. As DNA, the CDR3 is TGTGCCAGCAGCTTAGAGGGGGGACTAGCGGGTTACAATGAGCAGTTCTTC.

In this sample, this clonotype turned up many times. This CDR3 reads CASSPAVGAEAFF. The CDR3 nucleotides are TGTGCCAGCAGTCCAGCTGTTGGGGCTGAAGCTTTCTTT. This chain links TRBV6-1 with TRBJ1-1; D gene unclear. The CDR3 is 13 amino acids. Germline V gene lookup returns CDR1 MNHNS and CDR2 SASEGT. V was trimmed by 5 bases and J by 6 bases, leaving 13 bases between them.

In its sample, this clonotype was seen many times. The CDR3 here is CSAWDYSEDTQYF. CDR3 in DNA: TGCAGTGCTTGGGACTACTCCGAAGATACGCAGTATTTT. This chain links TRBV20-1 with TRBJ2-3; 7 positions match TRBD2. Unmatched junction bases numbered 7, after V lost 5 bases and J lost 5 bases. The CDR3 runs 13 residues. The V gene's germline CDR1 is DFQATT and CDR2 SNEGSKA (reference sequence).

This clonotype was counted many times. The chain is built from TRBV24-1 and TRBJ1-2, with D hard to call. The CDR3 contains 11 residues. Germline V gene data show CDR1 as KGHDR and CDR2 as SFDVKD. With 3 bases removed from V and 5 bases from J, the gap between germline ends came to 3 bases. CDR3 amino acids: CATSDRYGYTF. The CDR3 DNA reads as TGTGCCACCAGTGATCGTTATGGCTACACCTTC.

This clonotype was recorded at least ten times. V gene TRBV20-1 combines with J gene TRBJ1-5; TRBD1 might be the D (5 bases). Looked up from germline, CDR1 is DFQATT and CDR2 is SNEGSKA (reference sequence). The length of the CDR3 is 12 residues. Trimming took 3 bases from V and 7 from J, leaving 10 bases between them. The CDR3 coding sequence is TGCAGTGCTAGTGGGGGTATCCAGCCCCAGCATTTT. It specifies CSASGGIQPQHF.

This clonotype was recorded many times. The rearrangement links TRBV7-9 to TRBJ1-1; 7 bases are a match to TRBD1. Germline-derived CDR1 and CDR2 are SEHNR and FQNEAQ (reference sequence). The CDR3 loop spans 12 amino acids. J gave up 4 bases and V 6 bases, and 2 bases lay outside the gene matches. CDR3 amino acids: CASRTGSTEAFF. The CDR3 region has the DNA TGTGCCAGCAGGACAGGGAGCACTGAAGCTTTCTTT.

This clonotype was seen ten or more times. V gene TRBV5-5 combines with J gene TRBJ1-1, with a possible D match to TRBD1 (6 bases). This CDR3 spans 14 amino acids. From germline, CDR1 is SGHKS and CDR2 YYEKEE (reference sequence). V was pared by 2 bases and J by 2 bases, with 10 bases between. As DNA, the CDR3 is TGTGCCAGCAGCTTCAGGGGAGTAAACACTGAAGCTTTCTTT. It encodes CASSFRGVNTEAFF.

This clonotype was counted many times. The rearrangement joins TRBV12-3 or TRBV12-4 to TRBJ2-3; D is possibly TRBD1 or TRBD2 (6 bases each). There are 18 residues in the CDR3. V was cut by 0 bases and J by 3 bases, with 19 bases left in between. The CDR3 nucleotides are TGTGCCAGCAGTTTAGCGCTAATGGGGGGCAGGGAAACAGATACGCAGTATTTT. Translated, it gives CASSLALMGGRETDTQYF.

This clonotype was counted many times. V gene TRBV5-8 combines with J gene TRBJ2-7; 10 bases align to TRBD1. Losses at the gene ends were 2 bases for V and 6 bases for J; bases not matched to a gene: 11. This CDR3 has 16 amino acids. CDR1 is SGHTS, CDR2 YDEGEE, per germline. Here the CDR3 DNA reads TGTGCCAGCAGCTTTTACACCGGGACAGGGGAGGTCGAGCAGTACTTC. The encoded protein is CASSFYTGTGEVEQYF.

The CDR3 DNA reads TGTGCCAGCAGCAACCTGCGGGGAGAGACCCAGTACTTC. Its translation: CASSNLRGETQYF. The chain combines TRBV6-1 with TRBJ2-5; perhaps TRBD2 as D (6 bases). The CDR3 sequence is 13 residues long. The V and J ends lost 6 bases and 4 bases respectively, with 12 bases between them. Germline values: CDR1 MNHNS, CDR2 SASEGT.

Here the CDR3 reads CASRGALGSKNIQYF. CDR3 bases: TGTGCCAGTCGAGGGGCGTTGGGGTCCAAAAACATTCAGTACTTC. The chain recombines TRBV6-1 with TRBJ2-4; D possibly uses TRBD1 or TRBD2 (5 bases each). The V end lost 9 bases, the J end lost 2 bases, and 17 bases lay between the germline ends. In germline, CDR1 is MNHNS, CDR2 SASEGT. The CDR3 has 15 amino acids.

This chain joins TRBV28 and TRBJ2-3; the D gene is possibly TRBD2 (8 bases). The CDR3 consists of 19 residues. Trimming left V 0 bases short and J 4 bases short, with 23 bases between. The germline V gene encodes CDR1 MDHEN and CDR2 SYDVKM. The CDR3 bases are TGTGCCAGCAGTTTATGGCGGGGGGACGTAAAGGGGGCCCCAGATACGCAGTATTTT. Translating gives CASSLWRGDVKGAPDTQYF.